This T cell receptor (beta chain) was recorded in a study of blood T cell repertoires in COVID-19. About the study: The origin of the acute and convalescent COVID-19 samples was the United States, Italy and Spain.

The CDR3 is 14 residues long. Trimming removed 10 bases from V and 0 bases from J, with 13 bases in between. The germline V gene has CDR1 SGHAT and CDR2 FQNNGV. Profiled with immunoSEQ multiplex PCR; TCRdb holds only in-frame clones, not every one. The sample holds under 200,000 clones, around 85% seen once. The chain has TRBV11-2 and TRBJ2-1; D may be TRBD2 (6 bases). The sequence came from a man aged 60 to 69 with COVID-19, enrolled during active disease. Sequenced sample: peripheral blood. CDR3 protein: CANHSGSSYNEQFF. The CDR3 DNA follows: TGTGCCAACCATAGCGGAAGCTCCTACAATGAGCAGTTCTTC.